Each of the 9 T cell receptor beta chains below was sequenced from the same sample in a study of CD4 T cells in relation to SARS-CoV-2 and coronaviruses. The unexposed donors gave CD4+ T cells in 2011-2018, prior to COVID-19. CD4+ T cells were isolated from the cells after more than nine days of culture. TCRdb's table, derived via immunoSEQ multiplex PCR, lists solely in-frame clones and lacks some. The sample records some 27,000 clones, around two thirds being singletons. These receptors' targets are unknown. Sequencing used CD4+ T cells from PBMCs, cultured in vitro. Receptors were obtained from a human donor in good health.

This clone was counted only a few times. This chain uses TRBV7-9 with TRBJ2-7, with 7 bases identical to TRBD1. Germline CDR1 is SEHNR and CDR2 is FQNEAQ (reference sequence). After removal of 4 bases from V and 6 bases from J, the junction contained 12 bases not matched to a gene. CDR3 length: 15 residues. DNA for the CDR3: TGTGCCAGCAGCTCTTTCACCCGGACAGGTGGCGAGCAGTACTTC. Translation: CASSSFTRTGGEQYF.

The chain recombines TRBV11-2 with TRBJ1-1, with 8 positions matching TRBD1. The ends lost 5 bases at V and 4 bases at J; junction bases unmatched: 6. From germline, CDR1 is SGHAT and CDR2 FQNNGV. The CDR3 spans 14 residues. DNA of the CDR3: TGTGCCAGCAGCCAGACGACAGGGGTCACTGAAGCTTTCTTT. Translated: CASSQTTGVTEAFF.

Details on this clone: Other nucleotide sequences in the sample specify the same CDR3. The gene calls are TRBV15 and TRBJ2-1, with D maybe TRBD2 (6 bases). The CDR3 runs 17 residues. V was shortened by 0 bases and J by 2 bases, with 14 bases between the two germline ends. From germline, CDR1 is LNHNV and CDR2 YYDKDF (reference sequence). CDR3 coding DNA: TGTGCCACCAGCAGAGACCCTGGGCGGGGAGCCTACAATGAGCAGTTCTTC. Residues: CATSRDPGRGAYNEQFF.

The V and J genes are TRBV11-3 and TRBJ2-1; D not certain. The V end was cut by 2 bases, the J end by 10 bases, with 9 bases between. This CDR3 region has 12 residues. The germline CDR1 and CDR2 sequences are SGHNT and YENEEA. The DNA of the CDR3 is TGTGCCAGCAGCTTAAACTTCAGGGAGCAGTTCTTC. Amino acid sequence: CASSLNFREQFF.

This clone was observed a single time. This chain links TRBV19 with TRBJ2-3; D remains unclear. This CDR3 spans 12 amino acids. Germline CDR1 is LNHDA and CDR2 is SQIVND (reference sequence). V was trimmed by 10 bases and J by 5 bases, leaving 13 bases between them. CDR3 protein: CATGVVRDTQYF. CDR3 sequence (DNA): TGTGCCACCGGAGTTGTCCGAGATACGCAGTATTTT.

V is TRBV6-1 and J is TRBJ2-2; TRBD2 matches at 12 bases. V trimming: 2 bases; J trimming: 6 bases; junction bases outside the gene matches: 1. The length of the CDR3 is 15 residues. Germline V lookup: CDR1 MNHNS, CDR2 SASEGT. In nucleotides, the CDR3 is TGTGCCAGCAGTGAACTAGCGGGAGGGCCCGGGGAGCTGTTTTTT. It translates to CASSELAGGPGELFF.

The V call is TRBV7-2, the J call TRBJ2-7, with D tentatively TRBD1 (5 bases). Germline V gene lookup returns CDR1 SGHTA and CDR2 FQGNSA. The CDR3 spans 13 residues. V was cut by 4 bases and J by 5 bases, with 12 bases left in between. CDR3: CASSSRVLHEQYF. As DNA, the CDR3 is TGTGCCAGCAGCTCCAGGGTCCTCCACGAGCAGTACTTC.

The V call is TRBV6-5, the J call TRBJ1-4; D remains ambiguous. This CDR3 has 11 amino acids. The germline V and J ends were trimmed by 6 bases and 7 bases, with 6 bases remaining between them. Germline CDR1 and CDR2: MNHEY and SVGAGI. The DNA of the CDR3 is TGTGCCAGCAGGAACCTTGAAAAACTGTTTTTT. Its protein product is CASRNLEKLFF.

The chain has TRBV6-2 or TRBV6-3 and TRBJ2-1; D not certain. CDR3 length: 11 residues. Trimming removed 3 bases at V and 12 bases at J, with 9 bases between. From germline, CDR1 is MNHEY and CDR2 SVGEGT. CDR3: CASSYGTLQFF. As DNA, the CDR3 is TGTGCCAGCAGTTATGGAACTCTGCAGTTCTTC.